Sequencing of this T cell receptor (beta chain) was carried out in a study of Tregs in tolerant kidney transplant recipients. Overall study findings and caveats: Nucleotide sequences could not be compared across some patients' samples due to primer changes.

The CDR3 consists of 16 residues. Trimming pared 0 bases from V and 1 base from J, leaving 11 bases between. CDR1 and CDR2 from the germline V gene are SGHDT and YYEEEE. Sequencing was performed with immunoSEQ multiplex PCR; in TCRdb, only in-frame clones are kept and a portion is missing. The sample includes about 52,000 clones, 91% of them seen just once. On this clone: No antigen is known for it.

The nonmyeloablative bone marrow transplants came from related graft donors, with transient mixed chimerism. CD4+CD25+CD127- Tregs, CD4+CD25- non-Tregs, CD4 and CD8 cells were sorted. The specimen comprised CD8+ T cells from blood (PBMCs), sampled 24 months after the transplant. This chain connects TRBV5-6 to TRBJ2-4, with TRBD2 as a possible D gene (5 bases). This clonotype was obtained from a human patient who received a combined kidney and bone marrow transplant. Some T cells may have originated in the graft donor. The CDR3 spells CASSLAFREAKNIQYF. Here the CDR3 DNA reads TGTGCCAGCAGCTTGGCTTTTAGGGAGGCCAAAAACATTCAGTACTTC.